This T cell receptor (beta chain) came from a study of PD-1 blockade in mismatch repair-deficient tumors. Study context: Enrolled about 2013-2016, patients had progressing, pretreated mismatch repair-deficient cancers of around 12 types. Study findings and constraints: After pembrolizumab, tumor-resident clones rose rapidly, then generally contracted before radiologic responses.

This clone was detected only once. Its antigen is currently unknown. Sequencing used immunoSEQ multiplex PCR; TCRdb keeps in-frame clones, though not all of them. The sample holds just under 80,000 clones, roughly 80% seen once. V shed 2 bases and J 2 bases; nucleotides not matched to a gene: 4. From germline, CDR1 is SGHDT and CDR2 YYEEEE. This CDR3 has 14 residues. All patients were mismatch repair deficient, assessed by either PCR or immunohistochemistry. Three pembrolizumab responders had their TCRs sequenced. V gene TRBV5-6 combines with J gene TRBJ2-7, with 7 bases matching TRBD1. Material: peripheral blood, obtained 44 weeks after starting pembrolizumab. The receptor was isolated from an adult with mismatch repair-deficient cancer. The CDR3 is CASSLGTATYEQYF. In DNA form, the CDR3 reads TGTGCCAGCAGCTTAGGGACAGCTACCTACGAGCAGTACTTC.